The subject of this entry is one T cell receptor beta chain. In the authors' methods: Estimation of nucleated cell counts relied on the amplification of reference gene primers. Using immunoSEQ multiplex PCR, the repertoire was profiled, and TCRdb retains in-frame clones only, with some absent. D and trimming were read from the DNA, whereas the V and J calls and clone size are those reported in that table. The repertoire consists of 150,000 to 190,000 clones, with roughly nine tenths occurring once and the leading ten covering about 2.4%. This sample was included in a study of blood T cell repertoires in COVID-19. CDR3 length equals 13 residues. After removal of 3 bases from V and 9 bases from J, the junction contained 6 bases not matched to a gene. Germline CDR1 is LGHDT and CDR2 is YNNKEL (reference sequence).

The clonotype was recovered from a woman between 65 and 79 years old with acute or convalescent COVID-19. Sequences were obtained from peripheral blood. This chain uses TRBV3-1 (or the pseudogene TRBV3-2) with TRBJ1-1; 8 bases are shared with TRBD1. The CDR3 protein is CASSQGRGQKAFF. The CDR3 nucleotides are TGTGCCAGCAGCCAGGGCAGGGGGCAGAAAGCTTTCTTT.